This TCR beta chain comes out of a study of shared clonotypes between healthy human individuals. The study separated CD4+ cells into CD45RA+ naive and CD45RA-negative memory subsets. Under the authors' procedure: Owing to the provision of junction-only sequences devoid of quality scores by immunoSEQ, filtering differed. Sequencing was performed with immunoSEQ multiplex PCR; in TCRdb, only in-frame clones are kept and a portion is missing. D and trimming come from the DNA, and the V and J calls and clone size come from that table. The sample lists some 2,100,000 clones, under 97% occurring once. For this clone: What it binds is not known.

V was pared by 2 bases and J by 4 bases, with 14 bases between. Germline loops: CDR1 KGHSH, CDR2 LQKENI. The CDR3 consists of 15 residues. Regarding the study as a whole: What naive subsets generally showed was a larger estimated richness than memory subsets showed. A handful of donors showed sharing of approximately 5% of naive CD4 clonotypes.

The rearrangement joins TRBV18 to TRBJ2-5; D is perhaps TRBD1 (6 bases). The sequencing input was naive CD4+ T cells sorted from blood. This sample's subset: CD45RA+ positively selected. This clonotype was obtained from a man aged 18 to 30 in good health. CDR3 DNA sequence: TGTGCCAGCTCACCAAGGGACACGCCCGCAGAGACCCAGTACTTC. Protein product: CASSPRDTPAETQYF.